The source of this T cell receptor (beta chain) is a study of blood T cells in healthy people across ages. Primers used in a second PCR of about 7 to 11 cycles were a sample-barcoded 5' primer and a J-beta primer mix. A single record per CDR3 protein comes from TCRdb applying MiXCR to the 5' RACE reads. The sample has roughly 680,000 distinct CDR3 sequences; over 20% are singletons. The V gene's germline CDR1 is SQVTM and CDR2 ANQGSEA. This CDR3 region has 13 residues. Trimming took off 7 bases at V and 4 bases at J, with 16 bases between the two ends. The sequence derives from a man in his sixties or seventies in good health. Sequencing input: blood. The rearrangement uses TRBV29-1 and TRBJ1-1; the D gene is possibly TRBD1 (6 bases). The CDR3 loop is CSAEGGDFTEAFF. In DNA, the CDR3 is TGCAGCGCCGAGGGGGGGGACTTCACTGAAGCTTTCTTT.